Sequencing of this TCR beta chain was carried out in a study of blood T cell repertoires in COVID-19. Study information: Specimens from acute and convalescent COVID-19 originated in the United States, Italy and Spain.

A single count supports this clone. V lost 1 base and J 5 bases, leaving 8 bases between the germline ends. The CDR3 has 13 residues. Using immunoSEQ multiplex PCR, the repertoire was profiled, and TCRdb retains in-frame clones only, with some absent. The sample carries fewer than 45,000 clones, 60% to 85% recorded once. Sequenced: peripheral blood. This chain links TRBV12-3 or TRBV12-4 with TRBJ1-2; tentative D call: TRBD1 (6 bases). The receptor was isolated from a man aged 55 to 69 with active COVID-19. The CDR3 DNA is TGTGCCAGCAGTTTAGACAGGGTTTATGGCTACACCTTC. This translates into CASSLDRVYGYTF.